The entry below gives a single TCR beta chain sequence along with its context. Its target antigen remains unknown. The input lacks base qualities; no much larger clone sits a single base away. Libraries were constructed by the immunoSEQ multiplex PCR assay. The immuneACCESS repertoire file appears here via TCRdb, limited to in-frame rearrangements. These files lack a portion of the clones; in checked studies, under half of the deficit traces to unresolved V genes, and the cause of the others is not known. Counted in this sample were around 150,000 clones; under 96% of them appeared once. The ten largest clones take up 0.95% to 1.1% of the sample. The CDR3, cysteine through phenylalanine, is 15 amino acids long. The only DNA kept is the CDR3, 45 bases in frame from the first base. Compared with germline, V lacks 3 bases and J lacks 3 bases; bases without a gene match: 4. CDR1 and CDR2, per the germline V gene (reference sequence), are LNHNV and YYDKDF.

This specimen belongs to a study of control samples from healthy donors and cancer patients (TCRdb year 2020). The sequence is built from TRBV15 and TRBJ1-4; a stretch of 7 junction bases matches TRBD1. The material sequenced was blood. The clonotype comes from a woman in her 30s in good health. At the DNA level, the sequence is TGTGCCACCAGCAGGAGGGGGCCCGCTAATGAAAAACTGTTTTTT. This codes for CATSRRGPANEKLFF.